These 19 T cell receptor beta chains share one sample of origin, sequenced in a study of early T cells in non-severe SARS-CoV-2 infection. A single record per CDR3 protein comes from TCRdb applying MiXCR to the 5' RACE reads. Altogether fewer than 75,000 distinct CDR3 sequences are present, about 17% being singletons, with the ten largest covering over 8%. Specimen: whole blood, collected at baseline. These receptors were obtained from an adult who was a healthcare worker with PCR-confirmed SARS-CoV-2 infection or an uninfected control (not recorded which).

This clonotype was counted only a few times. CDR3: CSASGTANSPLHF. In DNA, the CDR3 is TGCAGTGCTAGCGGGACAGCAAATTCACCCCTCCACTTT. The chain links TRBV20-1 to TRBJ1-6; TRBD1 matches 7 bases. The CDR3 has 13 amino acids. The germline V gene has CDR1 DFQATT and CDR2 SNEGSKA (reference sequence). The V segment lost 3 bases and the J segment 7 bases; nucleotides outside the gene matches: 3.

This rearrangement joins TRBV6-1 to TRBJ1-1, with D possibly matching TRBD1 (5 bases). Germline-derived CDR1 and CDR2 are MNHNS and SASEGT. The CDR3 spans 16 residues. The V and J ends lost 5 bases and 2 bases respectively, with 18 bases between them. The CDR3 is CASSRSIGGLNTEAFF. The CDR3 DNA reads TGTGCCAGCAGTCGCTCTATCGGGGGACTCAACACTGAAGCTTTCTTT.

Many counts were recorded for this clonotype. The chain combines TRBV25-1 with TRBJ1-6; D possibly corresponds to TRBD1 (6 bases). This CDR3 has 13 amino acids. CDR1 is MGHDK, CDR2 SYGVNS, per germline. V was pared by 8 bases and J by 5 bases, with 10 bases between. The DNA of the CDR3 is TGTGCCAGCGGGGAGGGGGATAATTCACCCCTCCACTTT. Amino acid sequence: CASGEGDNSPLHF.

This sequence joins TRBV29-1 and TRBJ1-1, with a possible D match to TRBD1 (6 bases). Trimming took 5 bases from V and 1 from J, leaving 14 bases between them. CDR1 is SQVTM and CDR2 is ANQGSEA in the germline V gene. The CDR3 covers 14 residues. The CDR3 DNA reads as TGCAGCGTTTTGAATCCGGGACAGAACACTGAAGCTTTCTTT. Protein sequence: CSVLNPGQNTEAFF. The variable domain in full, with the rest retrieved from reference TRBV29-1 and TRBJ1-1, is SAVISQKPSRDICQRGTSLTIQCQVDSQVTMMFWYRQQPGQSLTLIATANQGSEATYESGFVIDKFPISRPNLTFSTLTVSNMSPEDSSIYLCSVLNPGQNTEAFFGQGTRLTVV.

The table lists this clonotype with a few counts. V is TRBV7-2 and J is TRBJ2-1; 8 bases map to TRBD2. The junction had 7 bases not matched to a gene; V was cut back by 4 bases and J by 2 bases. The V gene's germline CDR1 is SGHTA and CDR2 FQGNSA. The CDR3 consists of 16 residues. This CDR3 is CASSSLPAGAYNEQFF. CDR3 bases: TGTGCCAGCAGCTCCCTCCCAGCGGGGGCCTACAATGAGCAGTTCTTC. Supplemented by reference TRBV7-2 and TRBJ2-1, the full variable domain reads GAGVSQSPSNKVTEKGKDVELRCDPISGHTALYWYRQSLGQGLEFLIYFQGNSAPDKSGLPSDRFSAERTGGSVSTLTIQRTQQEDSAVYLCASSSLPAGAYNEQFFGPGTRLTVL.

The chain recombines TRBV18 with TRBJ2-5; D not certain. The CDR3 has 16 amino acids. CDR1 is KGHSH, CDR2 LQKENI, per germline. V lost 1 base, J lost 1 base, and 13 bases lay in between. The CDR3 loop reads CASSPRPGSPQETQYF. The CDR3, as DNA: TGTGCCAGCTCACCACGGCCAGGTAGTCCCCAAGAGACCCAGTACTTC. The full variable domain, rest sourced from reference TRBV18 and TRBJ2-5, is NAGVMQNPRHLVRRRGQEARLRCSPMKGHSHVYWYRQLPEEGLKFMVYLQKENIIDESGMPKERFSAEFPKEGPSILRIQQVVRGDSAAYFCASSPRPGSPQETQYFGPGTRLLVL.

The chain couples TRBV20-1 to TRBJ2-3; D call uncertain. From germline, CDR1 is DFQATT and CDR2 SNEGSKA (reference sequence). V was shortened by 6 bases and J by 0 bases, with 16 bases between the two germline ends. The CDR3 has 15 amino acids. The CDR3, as DNA: TGCAGTGCCCAAGACGGGTCGTCCAGCACAGATACGCAGTATTTT. Amino acid sequence: CSAQDGSSSTDTQYF.

Many counts were recorded for this clonotype. This chain uses TRBV6-6 with TRBJ2-7; D remains unclear. Deletions cut 2 bases from V and 4 bases from J, with 6 bases between. The CDR3 contains 12 residues. In germline, CDR1 is MNHNY, CDR2 SVGAGI (reference sequence). The CDR3 nucleotides are TGTGCCAGCAGTTACATGGGGTACGAGCAGTACTTC. It translates to CASSYMGYEQYF.

This clonotype has only a few counts. The gene calls are TRBV5-1 and TRBJ2-7; 7 bases are shared with TRBD1. The length of the CDR3 is 12 residues. Germline CDR1 and CDR2: SGHRS and YFSETQ. V lost 6 bases, J lost 7 bases, and 7 bases stayed unmatched. The DNA of the CDR3 is TGCGCCAGCACAACAGACAGGGCGGAGCAGTACTTC. Protein product: CASTTDRAEQYF. Combining the CDR3 with reference TRBV5-1 and TRBJ2-7 gives the whole variable domain KAGVTQTPRYLIKTRGQQVTLSCSPISGHRSVSWYQQTPGQGLQFLFEYFSETQRNKGNFPGRFSGRQFSNSRSEMNVSTLELGDSALYLCASTTDRAEQYFGPGTRLTVT.

This clonotype was counted between two and nine times. The chain carries TRBV5-1 and TRBJ1-1, with D unresolved. The V end was cut by 0 bases, the J end by 3 bases, with 12 bases between. The CDR3 has 15 residues. Germline V CDR1 and CDR2: SGHRS, YFSETQ. CDR3 DNA: TGCGCCAGCAGCTTGGCCAGGCGGGGAGACACTGAAGCTTTCTTT. As protein: CASSLARRGDTEAFF.

This clonotype was detected only a few times. Here the CDR3 reads CASSPWAQAHEQFF. The CDR3 DNA sequence: TGTGCCAGCAGCCCTTGGGCCCAAGCCCATGAGCAGTTCTTC. The rearrangement uses TRBV11-2 and TRBJ2-1; D call uncertain. The CDR3 extends over 14 amino acids. The germline CDR1 and CDR2 sequences are SGHAT and FQNNGV. Trimming cost V 5 bases and J 8 bases, with 16 bases left between them.

This chain links TRBV5-1 with TRBJ2-3; TRBD1 matches 7 bases. This CDR3 spans 16 amino acids. J gave up 3 bases and V 4 bases, and 11 bases lay outside the gene matches. CDR1 SGHRS and CDR2 YFSETQ come from the germline V gene. CDR3 nucleotide sequence: TGCGCCAGCAGCCCCAGAGGACAGGCCGCAACAGATACGCAGTATTTT. The encoded protein is CASSPRGQAATDTQYF.

This rearrangement joins TRBV20-1 to TRBJ1-1; 8 bases align to TRBD1. The CDR3 consists of 11 residues. The trim removed 6 bases at V and 5 bases at J, leaving 2 bases unmatched. The germline V gene encodes CDR1 DFQATT and CDR2 SNEGSKA (reference sequence). CDR3 nucleotides: TGCAGTGCAAACAGGGGGACTGAAGCTTTCTTT. Protein: CSANRGTEAFF.

In its sample, this clonotype was seen a few times. The chain joins TRBV27 to TRBJ1-5, with D possibly TRBD1 on 5 matching bases. The CDR3 runs to 13 residues. Germline V gene sequence: CDR1 MNHEY, CDR2 SMNVEV (reference sequence). Trimming cost V 6 bases and J 10 bases, with 16 bases left between them. This CDR3 reads CASRTGRSGPQHF. In nucleotides, the CDR3 is TGTGCCAGCAGGACGGGACGCAGCGGACCCCAGCATTTT.

The J gene is TRBJ1-4, the V gene TRBV12-3 or TRBV12-4; TRBD1 agrees at 11 bases. The CDR3 is 16 amino acids. Unmatched junction bases numbered 7, after V lost 3 bases and J lost 7 bases. The CDR3 region is CASSLDRGREIEKLFF. CDR3 DNA sequence: TGTGCCAGCAGTTTGGACAGGGGGCGCGAAATTGAAAAACTGTTTTTT.

This clonotype was detected only a few times. The chain carries TRBV9 and TRBJ2-6; D possibly corresponds to TRBD1 (7 bases). Germline lookup yields CDR1 SGDLS and CDR2 YYNGEE. Trimming removed 4 bases at V and 3 bases at J, with 23 bases between. This CDR3 comprises 19 residues. CDR3 bases: TGTGCCAGCAGCTCCGGGGGAAGGGGGCATATCGATGGGGCCAACGTCCTGACTTTC. This translates into CASSSGGRGHIDGANVLTF.

The V and J genes are TRBV2 and TRBJ2-3; D gene ambiguous. Trimming cost V 5 bases and J 0 bases, with 12 bases left between them. This CDR3 has 15 amino acids. Germline CDR1 SNHLY, CDR2 FYNNEI. The CDR3 nucleotides are TGTGCCAGCAGTTTCGATGGAGACAGCACAGATACGCAGTATTTT. It yields the protein CASSFDGDSTDTQYF.

The genes are TRBV20-1 and TRBJ2-7; 10 bases are shared with TRBD2. The CDR3 is made up of 14 amino acids. V lost 5 bases, J lost 4 bases, and 8 bases stayed unmatched. Germline V gene sequence: CDR1 DFQATT, CDR2 SNEGSKA (reference sequence). The DNA of the CDR3 is TGCAGTGCTCTTTCTCTAGCGGGAGTGTACGAGCAGTACTTC. This codes for CSALSLAGVYEQYF.

The chain is built from TRBV3-1 and TRBJ2-1; TRBD1 matches 7 bases. J was trimmed by 6 bases and V by 4 bases; bases with no gene match: 9. This CDR3 region has 15 residues. Per the germline V gene, CDR1 is LGHDT and CDR2 is YNNKEL (reference sequence). The CDR3 spells CASSLDRVVLNEQFF. The CDR3 nucleotides are TGTGCCAGCAGCCTAGACAGGGTAGTGCTCAATGAGCAGTTCTTC.